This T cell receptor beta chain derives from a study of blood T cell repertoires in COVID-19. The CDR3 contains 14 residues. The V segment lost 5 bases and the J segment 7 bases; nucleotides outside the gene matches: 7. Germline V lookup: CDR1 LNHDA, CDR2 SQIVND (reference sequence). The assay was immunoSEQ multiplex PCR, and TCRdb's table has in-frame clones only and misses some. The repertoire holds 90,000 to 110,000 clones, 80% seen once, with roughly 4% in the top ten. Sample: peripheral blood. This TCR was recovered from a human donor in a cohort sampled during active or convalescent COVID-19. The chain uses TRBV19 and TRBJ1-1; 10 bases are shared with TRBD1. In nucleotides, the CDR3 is TGTGCCAGTAGTTGGGACAGGGGACCCGATGAAGCTTTCTTT. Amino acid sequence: CASSWDRGPDEAFF.